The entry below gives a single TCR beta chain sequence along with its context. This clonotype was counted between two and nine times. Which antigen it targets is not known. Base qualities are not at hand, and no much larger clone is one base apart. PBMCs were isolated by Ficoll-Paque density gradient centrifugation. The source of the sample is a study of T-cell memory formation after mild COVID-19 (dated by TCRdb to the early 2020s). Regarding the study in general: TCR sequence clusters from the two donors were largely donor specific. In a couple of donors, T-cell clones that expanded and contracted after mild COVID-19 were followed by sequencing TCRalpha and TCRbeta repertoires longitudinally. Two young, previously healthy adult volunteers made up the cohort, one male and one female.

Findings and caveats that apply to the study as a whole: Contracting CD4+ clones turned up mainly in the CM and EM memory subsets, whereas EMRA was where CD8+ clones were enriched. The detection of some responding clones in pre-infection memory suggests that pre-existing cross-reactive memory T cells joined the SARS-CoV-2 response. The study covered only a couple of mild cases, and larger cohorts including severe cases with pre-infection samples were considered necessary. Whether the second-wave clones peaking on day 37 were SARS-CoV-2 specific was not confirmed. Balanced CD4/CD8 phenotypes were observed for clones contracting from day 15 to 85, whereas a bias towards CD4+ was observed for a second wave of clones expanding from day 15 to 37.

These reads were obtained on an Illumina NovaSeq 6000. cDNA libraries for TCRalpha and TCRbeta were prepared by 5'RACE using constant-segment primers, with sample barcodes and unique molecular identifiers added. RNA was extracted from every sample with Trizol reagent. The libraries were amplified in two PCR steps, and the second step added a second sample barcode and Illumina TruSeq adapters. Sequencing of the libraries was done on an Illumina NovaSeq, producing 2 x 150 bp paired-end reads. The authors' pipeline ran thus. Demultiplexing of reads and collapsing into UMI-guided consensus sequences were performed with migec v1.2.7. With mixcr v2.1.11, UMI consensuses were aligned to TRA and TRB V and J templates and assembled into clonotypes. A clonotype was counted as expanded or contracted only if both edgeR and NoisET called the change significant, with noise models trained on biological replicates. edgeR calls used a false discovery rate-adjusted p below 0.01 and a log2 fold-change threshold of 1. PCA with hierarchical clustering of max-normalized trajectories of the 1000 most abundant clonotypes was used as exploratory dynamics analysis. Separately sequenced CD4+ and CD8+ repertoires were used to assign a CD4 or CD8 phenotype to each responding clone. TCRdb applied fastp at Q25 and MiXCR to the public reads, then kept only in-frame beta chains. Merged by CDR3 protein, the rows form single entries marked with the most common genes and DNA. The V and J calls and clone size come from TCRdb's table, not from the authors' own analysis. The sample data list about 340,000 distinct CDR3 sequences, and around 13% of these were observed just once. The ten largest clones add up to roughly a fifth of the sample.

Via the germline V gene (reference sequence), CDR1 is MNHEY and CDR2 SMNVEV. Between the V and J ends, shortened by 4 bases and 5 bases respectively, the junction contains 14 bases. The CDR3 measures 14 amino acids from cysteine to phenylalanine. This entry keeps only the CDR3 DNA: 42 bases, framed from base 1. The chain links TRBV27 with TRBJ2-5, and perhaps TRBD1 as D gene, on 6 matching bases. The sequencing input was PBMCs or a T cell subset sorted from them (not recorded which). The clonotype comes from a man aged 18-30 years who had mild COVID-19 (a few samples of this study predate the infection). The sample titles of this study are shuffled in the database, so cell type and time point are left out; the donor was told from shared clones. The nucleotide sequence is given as TGTGCCAGCAGTTATGCAGGGGCAGTGGAGACCCAGTACTTC. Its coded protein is CASSYAGAVETQYF.